Below are 8 T cell receptor delta chains sequenced from a single sample in a study of gamma-delta T cells after stem cell transplantation (dated by TCRdb to about 2016). Libraries were constructed by RT-PCR. Sequenced on an Illumina MiSeq. TCRdb called clones anew from the public reads via CATT; matching DNA rows were later pooled. The table for this sample lists over 2,000 delta-chain clones; around 8% of them were counted only once. Approximately 10% of the sample rests with the top ten. Sequences were obtained from gamma-delta T cells. These receptors came from a human donor. It is not recorded whose cells these are; they may come from a transplant donor.

A word on this clone: The protein TCRdb gives is from a much larger clone and does not agree with this DNA's translation at residue 11, likely a read error; the protein shown here comes from the DNA. The chain couples TRDV2 to TRDJ1; the match to TRDD3 covers 10 bases. From germline, CDR1 is GEAIGNYY and CDR2 EKD. CDR3 length: 19 amino acids. Losses at the gene ends were 0 bases for V and 3 bases for J; bases not matched to a gene: 15. CDR3 sequence (DNA): TGTGCCTGTGACACCCTAAACTGGGGGATCCCACCCACTCCCGATAAACTCATCTTT. Protein product: CACDTLNWGIPPTPDKLIF.

Concerning this clone itself: One base away lies a much larger clone, so this may be a sequencing read error. V and J are TRDV2 and TRDJ1; TRDD3 is a possible D gene (6 bases). CDR1 is GEAIGNYY, CDR2 EKD, per germline. Trimming pared 3 bases from V and 0 bases from J, leaving 13 bases between. The CDR3 consists of 15 residues. CDR3 protein: CACDALLGNTDKLIF. DNA for the CDR3: TGTGCCTGTGACGCTCTACTGGGAAACACCGATAAACTCATCTTT.

The chain is built from TRDV2 and TRDJ1; 8 bases match TRDD3. There are 24 residues in the CDR3. Germline-derived CDR1 and CDR2 are GEAIGNYY and EKD. Trimming removed 0 bases from V and 3 bases from J; junction bases left unmatched: 32. CDR3 sequence reads: CACDTVSSAPMGSGIRAVPDKLIF. In DNA, the CDR3 is TGTGCCTGTGACACCGTCAGTTCCGCTCCCATGGGGAGTGGGATACGCGCAGTCCCCGATAAACTCATCTTT.

This clone is categorized as large. This CDR3 reads CACDTVGDRGTDKLIF. The CDR3 DNA reads TGTGCCTGTGACACCGTGGGGGACCGAGGGACCGATAAACTCATCTTT. The chain has TRDV2 and TRDJ1; TRDD3 matches 7 bases. The J segment lost 2 bases and the V segment lost 0 bases, leaving 8 bases of the junction unmatched. The CDR3 is 16 amino acids. The germline V gene encodes CDR1 GEAIGNYY and CDR2 EKD.

Comments on this clone: This DNA's translation and the protein TCRdb lists, from a much larger clone, do not match at residue 16, likely due to a read error; the protein shown is translated from the DNA. The chain is built from TRDV2 and TRDJ1; 10 bases match TRDD3. Germline V gives CDR1 GEAIGNYY, CDR2 EKD. The CDR3 consists of 19 residues. The chain's CDR3 is CACDTVGGQGDTVSDNLIF. The CDR3 nucleotides read TGTGCCTGTGACACCGTGGGGGGCCAGGGGGATACGGTGTCCGATAACCTCATCTTT.

This clone was seen more than once but under ten times. A read error likely explains this, since a far larger clone differs by one base. V gene TRDV2 combines with J gene TRDJ3, with 8 bases identical to TRDD3. V was clipped by 0 bases and J by 1 base; unmatched bases: 7. Germline CDR1 and CDR2: GEAIGNYY and EKD. There are 19 residues in the CDR3. The CDR3 DNA follows: TGTGCCTGTGACACCGCTGAGGGATACGCGTCCTGGGACACCCGACAGATGTTTTTC. This gives the protein CACDTAEGYASWDTRQMFF.

Regarding this clone: One junction end does not reproduce the germline sequence, and a read error may be involved. The chain combines TRDV2 with TRDJ3; TRDD3 aligns across 9 bases. The CDR3 has 21 residues. Looked up from germline, CDR1 is GEAIGNYY and CDR2 is EKD. CDR3 amino acids: CACDTVATGGRSTWDTRQMFF. CDR3 bases: TGTGCCTGTGACACCGTCGCAACTGGGGGACGCAGCACCTGGGACACTCGACAGATGTTTTTC.

In regard to this clone: A far bigger clonotype differs at one base, so this is likely a read error. V and J are TRDV2 and TRDJ1; 8 bases agree with TRDD3. The trim removed 3 bases at V and 7 bases at J, leaving 30 bases unmatched. The V gene's germline CDR1 is GEAIGNYY and CDR2 EKD. The CDR3 runs 21 residues. CDR3 nucleotide sequence: TGTGCCTGTGACCCGGTTGGCGGCTACGATCATGGGATACGTGCCGCCGCTAAACTCATCTTT. Protein sequence: CACDPVGGYDHGIRAAAKLIF.